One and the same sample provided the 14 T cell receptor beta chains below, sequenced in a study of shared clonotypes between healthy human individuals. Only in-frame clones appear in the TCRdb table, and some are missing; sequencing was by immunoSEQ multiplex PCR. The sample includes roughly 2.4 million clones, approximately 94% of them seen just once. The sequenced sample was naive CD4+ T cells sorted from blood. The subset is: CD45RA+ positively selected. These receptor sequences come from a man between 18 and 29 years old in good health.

The CDR3 protein is CASIPGTGFTDTQYF. The CDR3 DNA reads TGTGCCAGCATTCCCGGGACAGGTTTCACAGATACGCAGTATTTT. V gene TRBV6-6 combines with J gene TRBJ2-3; 8 bases align to TRBD1. V was pared by 7 bases and J by 2 bases, with 8 bases of the junction left unmatched. The CDR3 totals 15 residues. Germline V gene sequence: CDR1 MNHNY, CDR2 SVGAGI (reference sequence).

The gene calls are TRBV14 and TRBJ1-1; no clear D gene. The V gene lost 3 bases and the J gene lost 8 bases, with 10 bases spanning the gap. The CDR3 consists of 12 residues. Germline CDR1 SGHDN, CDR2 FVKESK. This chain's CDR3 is CASSQESAEAFF. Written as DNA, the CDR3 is TGTGCCAGCAGCCAGGAGTCAGCCGAAGCTTTCTTT.

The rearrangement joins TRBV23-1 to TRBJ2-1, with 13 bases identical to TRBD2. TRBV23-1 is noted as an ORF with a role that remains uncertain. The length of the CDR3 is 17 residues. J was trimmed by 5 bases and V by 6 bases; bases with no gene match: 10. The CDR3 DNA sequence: TGCGCCAGCAGGGGACTAGCGGGGCCGGAGGAGGACAATGAGCAGTTCTTC. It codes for CASRGLAGPEEDNEQFF.

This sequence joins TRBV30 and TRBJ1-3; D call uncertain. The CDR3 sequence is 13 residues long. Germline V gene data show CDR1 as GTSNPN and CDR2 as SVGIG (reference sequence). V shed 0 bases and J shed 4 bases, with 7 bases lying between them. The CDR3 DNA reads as TGTGCCTGGAGTGTAAAGTCCGGAAACACCATATATTTT. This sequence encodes CAWSVKSGNTIYF.

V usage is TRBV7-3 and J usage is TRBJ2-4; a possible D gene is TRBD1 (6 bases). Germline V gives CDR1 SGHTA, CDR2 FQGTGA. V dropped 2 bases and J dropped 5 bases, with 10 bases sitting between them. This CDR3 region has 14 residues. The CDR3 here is CASSLSGVQNIQYF. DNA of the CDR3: TGTGCCAGCAGCTTATCAGGGGTCCAAAACATTCAGTACTTC.

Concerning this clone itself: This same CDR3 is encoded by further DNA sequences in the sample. The CDR3 sequence: CASRSNYGYTF. For the CDR3, the DNA is TGTGCCAGTCGGTCTAACTATGGCTACACCTTC. The chain carries TRBV28 and TRBJ1-2; D gene uncertain. Trimming removed 9 bases at V and 0 bases at J, with 5 bases between. This CDR3 region has 11 residues. CDR1 and CDR2 from the germline V gene are MDHEN and SYDVKM.

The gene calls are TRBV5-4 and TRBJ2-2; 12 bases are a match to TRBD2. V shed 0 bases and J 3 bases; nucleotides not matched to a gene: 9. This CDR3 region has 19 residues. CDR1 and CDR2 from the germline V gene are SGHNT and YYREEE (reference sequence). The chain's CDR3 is CASSLALLAGGVDTGELFF. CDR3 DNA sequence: TGTGCCAGCAGCTTGGCGCTGCTAGCGGGAGGGGTGGACACCGGGGAGCTGTTTTTT. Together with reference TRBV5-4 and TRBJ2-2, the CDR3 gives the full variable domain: ETGVTQSPTHLIKTRGQQVTLRCSSQSGHNTVSWYQQALGQGPQFIFQYYREEENGRGNFPPRFSGLQFPNYSSELNVNALELDDSALYLCASSLALLAGGVDTGELFFGEGSRLTVL.

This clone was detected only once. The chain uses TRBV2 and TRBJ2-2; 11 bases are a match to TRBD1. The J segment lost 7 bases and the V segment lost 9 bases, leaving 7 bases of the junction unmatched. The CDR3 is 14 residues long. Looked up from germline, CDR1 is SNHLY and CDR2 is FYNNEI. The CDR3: CASGGQGAIGELFF. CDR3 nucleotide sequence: TGTGCCAGTGGTGGACAGGGGGCAATCGGGGAGCTGTTTTTT.

This CDR3 reads CASSLTSDYRVRGYTF. As DNA, the CDR3 is TGTGCCAGCAGTTTAACGTCGGACTACAGGGTTCGTGGCTACACCTTC. V gene TRBV28 combines with J gene TRBJ1-2; D perhaps matches TRBD1 (6 bases). This CDR3 spans 16 amino acids. CDR1 is MDHEN and CDR2 is SYDVKM in the germline V gene. The V end lost 2 bases, the J end lost 7 bases, and 20 bases lay between the germline ends.

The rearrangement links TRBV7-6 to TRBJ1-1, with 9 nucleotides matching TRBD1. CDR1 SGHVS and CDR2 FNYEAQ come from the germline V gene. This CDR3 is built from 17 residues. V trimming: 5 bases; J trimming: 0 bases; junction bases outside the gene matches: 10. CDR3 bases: TGTGCCAGCAGCACACCGGGACAGGGCCCCATGAACACTGAAGCTTTCTTT. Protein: CASSTPGQGPMNTEAFF. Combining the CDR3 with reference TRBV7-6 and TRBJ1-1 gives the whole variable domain GAGVSQSPRYKVTKRGQDVALRCDPISGHVSLYWYRQALGQGPEFLTYFNYEAQQDKSGLPNDRFSAERPEGSISTLTIQRTEQRDSAMYRCASSTPGQGPMNTEAFFGQGTRLTVV.

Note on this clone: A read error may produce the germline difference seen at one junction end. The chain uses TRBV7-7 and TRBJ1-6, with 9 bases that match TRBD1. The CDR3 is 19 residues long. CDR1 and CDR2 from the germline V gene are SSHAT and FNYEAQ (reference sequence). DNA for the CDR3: TGTGCTAGCAGCTTAGTGGAACGGTTTACACAGGGGGCTGCTTCACCCCTCCACTTT. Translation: CASSLVERFTQGAASPLHF. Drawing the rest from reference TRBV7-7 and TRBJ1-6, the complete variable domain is GAGVSQSPRYKVTKRGQDVTLRCDPISSHATLYWYQQALGQGPEFLTYFNYEAQPDKSGLPSDRFSAERPEGSISTLTIQRTEQRDSAMYRCASSLVERFTQGAASPLHFGNGTRLTVT.

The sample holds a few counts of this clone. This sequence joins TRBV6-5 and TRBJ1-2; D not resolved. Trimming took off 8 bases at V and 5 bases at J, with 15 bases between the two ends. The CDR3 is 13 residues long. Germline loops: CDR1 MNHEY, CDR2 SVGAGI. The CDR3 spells CASGRGLEYGYTF. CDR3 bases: TGTGCCAGCGGGCGAGGGCTGGAATATGGCTACACCTTC.

This CDR3 reads CASSQVGPKLSTREQYF. CDR3 DNA sequence: TGCGCCAGCAGTCAGGTAGGTCCCAAACTATCTACGCGCGAGCAGTACTTC. The chain combines TRBV23-1 with TRBJ2-7; no reliable D call. TRBV23-1 is an open reading frame, and its role is uncertain. The CDR3 totals 17 residues. The germline V and J ends were trimmed by 3 bases and 6 bases, with 24 bases remaining between them.

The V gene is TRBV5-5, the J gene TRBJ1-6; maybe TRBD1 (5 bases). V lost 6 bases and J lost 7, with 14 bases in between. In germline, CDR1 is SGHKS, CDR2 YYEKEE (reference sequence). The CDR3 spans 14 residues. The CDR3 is CASTIGTSNSPLHF. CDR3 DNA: TGTGCCAGCACCATCGGGACTTCAAATTCACCCCTCCACTTT.